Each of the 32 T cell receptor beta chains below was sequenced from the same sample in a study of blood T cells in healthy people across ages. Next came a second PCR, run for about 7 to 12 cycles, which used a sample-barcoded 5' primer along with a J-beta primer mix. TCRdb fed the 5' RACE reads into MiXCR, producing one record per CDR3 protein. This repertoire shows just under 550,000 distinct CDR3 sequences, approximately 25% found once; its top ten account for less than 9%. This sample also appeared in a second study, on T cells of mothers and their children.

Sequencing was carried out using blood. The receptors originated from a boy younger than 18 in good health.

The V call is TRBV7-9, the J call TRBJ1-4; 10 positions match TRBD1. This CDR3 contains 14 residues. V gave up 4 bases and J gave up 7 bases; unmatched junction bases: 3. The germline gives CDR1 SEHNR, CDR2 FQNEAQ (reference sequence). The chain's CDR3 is CASSSGTGVEKLFF. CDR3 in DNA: TGTGCCAGCAGCTCCGGGACAGGGGTTGAAAAACTGTTTTTT. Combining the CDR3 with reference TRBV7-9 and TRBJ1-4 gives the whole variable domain DTGVSQNPRHKITKRGQNVTFRCDPISEHNRLYWYRQTLGQGPEFLTYFQNEAQLEKSRLLSDRFSAERPKGSFSTLEIQRTEQGDSAMYLCASSSGTGVEKLFFGSGTQLSVL.

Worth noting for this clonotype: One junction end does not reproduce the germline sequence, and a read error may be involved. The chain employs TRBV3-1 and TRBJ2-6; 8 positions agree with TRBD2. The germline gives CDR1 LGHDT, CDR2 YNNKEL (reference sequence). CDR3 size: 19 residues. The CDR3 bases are TGTGCCAGCAGCTTCGGAACAGAGCGGGGGAACTCTGGGGCCAATGTCCTGACTTTC. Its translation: CASSFGTERGNSGANVLTF.

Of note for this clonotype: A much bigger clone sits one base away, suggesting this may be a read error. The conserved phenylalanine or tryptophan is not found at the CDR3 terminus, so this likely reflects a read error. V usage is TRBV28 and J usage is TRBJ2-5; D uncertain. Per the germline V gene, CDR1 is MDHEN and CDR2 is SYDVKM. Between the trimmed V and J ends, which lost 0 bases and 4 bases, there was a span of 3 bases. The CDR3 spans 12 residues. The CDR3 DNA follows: TGTGCCAGCAGTTTATGGGGAGAGACCCAGTACCTC. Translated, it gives CASSLWGETQYL.

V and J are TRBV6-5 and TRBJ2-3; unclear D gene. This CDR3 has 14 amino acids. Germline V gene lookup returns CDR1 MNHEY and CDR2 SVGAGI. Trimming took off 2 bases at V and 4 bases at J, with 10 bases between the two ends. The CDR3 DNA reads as TGTGCCAGCAGTTACCAGGATGACGCAGATACGCAGTATTTT. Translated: CASSYQDDADTQYF.

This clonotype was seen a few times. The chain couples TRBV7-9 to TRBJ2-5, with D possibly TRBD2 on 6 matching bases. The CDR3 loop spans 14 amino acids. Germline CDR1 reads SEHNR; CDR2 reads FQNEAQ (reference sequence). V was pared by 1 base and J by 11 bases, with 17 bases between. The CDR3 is CASSLVGNPGEQYF. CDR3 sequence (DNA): TGTGCCAGCAGCTTAGTAGGGAATCCGGGGGAGCAGTACTTC. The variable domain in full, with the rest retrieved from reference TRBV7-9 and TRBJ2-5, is DTGVSQNPRHKITKRGQNVTFRCDPISEHNRLYWYRQTLGQGPEFLTYFQNEAQLEKSRLLSDRFSAERPKGSFSTLEIQRTEQGDSAMYLCASSLVGNPGEQYFGPGTRLLVL.

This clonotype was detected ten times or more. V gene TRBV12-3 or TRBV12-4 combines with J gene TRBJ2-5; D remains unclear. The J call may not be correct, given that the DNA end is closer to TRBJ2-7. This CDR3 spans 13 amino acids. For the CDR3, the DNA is TGTGCCAGCAGTTTTGGAAACTCCTACGAGCAGTACTTC. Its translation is CASSFGNSYEQYF.

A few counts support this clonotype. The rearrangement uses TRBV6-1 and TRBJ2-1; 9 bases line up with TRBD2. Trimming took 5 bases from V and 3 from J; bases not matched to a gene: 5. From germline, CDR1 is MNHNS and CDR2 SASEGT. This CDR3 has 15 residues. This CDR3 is CASSRLADDYNEQFF. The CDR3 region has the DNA TGTGCCAGCAGTAGACTAGCGGACGACTACAATGAGCAGTTCTTC.

The CDR3 loop is CASSFGHTGGRNTGELFF. The CDR3 bases are TGTGCCAGCAGCTTTGGCCACACAGGGGGCCGTAACACCGGGGAGCTGTTTTTT. The V and J genes are TRBV5-5 and TRBJ2-2; 9 bases align to TRBD1. CDR1 and CDR2 from the germline V gene are SGHKS and YYEKEE (reference sequence). The CDR3 spans 18 residues. Germline trimming cut 2 bases from V and 2 bases from J; bases unmatched to any gene: 10.

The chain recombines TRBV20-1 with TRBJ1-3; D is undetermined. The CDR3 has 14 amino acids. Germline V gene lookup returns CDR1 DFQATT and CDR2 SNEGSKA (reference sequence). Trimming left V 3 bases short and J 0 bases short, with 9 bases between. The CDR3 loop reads CSASLTLSGNTIYF. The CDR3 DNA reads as TGCAGTGCTAGCTTGACACTCTCTGGAAACACCATATATTTT.

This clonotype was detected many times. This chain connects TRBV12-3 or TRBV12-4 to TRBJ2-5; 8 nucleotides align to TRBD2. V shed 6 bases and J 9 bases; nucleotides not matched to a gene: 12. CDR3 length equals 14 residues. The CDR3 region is CASSPTTSGRSQYF. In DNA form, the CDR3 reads TGTGCCAGCAGCCCAACAACTAGCGGCCGGTCCCAGTACTTC.

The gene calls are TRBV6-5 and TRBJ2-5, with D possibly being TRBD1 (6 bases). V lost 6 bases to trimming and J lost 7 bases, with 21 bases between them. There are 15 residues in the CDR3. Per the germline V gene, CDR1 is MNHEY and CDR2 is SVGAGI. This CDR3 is CASRAGQRLWGTQYF. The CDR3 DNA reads TGTGCCAGCAGGGCCGGACAGAGGCTGTGGGGGACCCAGTACTTC.

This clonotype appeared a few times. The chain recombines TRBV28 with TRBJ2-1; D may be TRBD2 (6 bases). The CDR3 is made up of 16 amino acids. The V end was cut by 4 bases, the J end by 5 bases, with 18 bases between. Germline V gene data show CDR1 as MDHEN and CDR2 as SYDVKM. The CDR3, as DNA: TGTGCCAGCAGTTGGGTAGGGATAGCGGAAAACAATGAGCAGTTCTTC. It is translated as CASSWVGIAENNEQFF.

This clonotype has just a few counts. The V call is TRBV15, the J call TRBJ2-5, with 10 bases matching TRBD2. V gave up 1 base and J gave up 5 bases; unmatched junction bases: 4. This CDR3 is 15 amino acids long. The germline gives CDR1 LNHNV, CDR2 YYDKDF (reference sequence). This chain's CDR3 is CATSRVSAGGETQYF. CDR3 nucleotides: TGTGCCACCAGCAGAGTTTCAGCGGGAGGGGAGACCCAGTACTTC.

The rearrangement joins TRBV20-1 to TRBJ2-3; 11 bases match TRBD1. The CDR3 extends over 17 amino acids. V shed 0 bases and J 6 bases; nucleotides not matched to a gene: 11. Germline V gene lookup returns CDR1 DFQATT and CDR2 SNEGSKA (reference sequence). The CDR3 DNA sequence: TGCAGTGCTAGAGATCTAGTGGACAGGGGGCCGACGGATACGCAGTATTTT. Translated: CSARDLVDRGPTDTQYF.

CDR3 sequence: CATSDLFPAGDSQAETQYF. In nucleotides, the CDR3 is TGTGCCACCAGTGATTTGTTCCCAGCGGGAGACTCGCAAGCGGAGACCCAGTACTTC. The rearrangement links TRBV24-1 to TRBJ2-5, with 8 bases matching TRBD2. This CDR3 contains 19 residues. V shed 0 bases, J shed 5 bases, and the junction held 16 bases outside the gene matches. Germline CDR1 is KGHDR and CDR2 is SFDVKD.

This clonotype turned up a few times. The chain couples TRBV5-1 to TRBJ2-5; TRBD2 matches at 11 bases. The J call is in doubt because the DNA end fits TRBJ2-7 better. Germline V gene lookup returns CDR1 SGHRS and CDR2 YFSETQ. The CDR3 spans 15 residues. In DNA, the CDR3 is TGCGCCAGCAGCTCCTCACTAGCGGGGGTCCGCGAGCAGTACTTC. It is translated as CASSSSLAGVREQYF.

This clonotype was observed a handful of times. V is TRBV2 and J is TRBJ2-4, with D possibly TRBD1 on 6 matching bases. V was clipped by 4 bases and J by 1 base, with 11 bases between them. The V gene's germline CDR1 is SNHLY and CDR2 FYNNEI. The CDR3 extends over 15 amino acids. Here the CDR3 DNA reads TGTGCCAGCAGTGCAGGGGTCAGCGCCAAAAACATTCAGTACTTC. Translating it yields CASSAGVSAKNIQYF.

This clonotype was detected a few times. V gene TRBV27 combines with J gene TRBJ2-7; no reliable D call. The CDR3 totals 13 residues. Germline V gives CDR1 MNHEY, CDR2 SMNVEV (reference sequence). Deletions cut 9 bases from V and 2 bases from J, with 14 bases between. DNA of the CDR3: TGTGCCAGGGAACCTGAAATAACCTACGAGCAGTACTTC. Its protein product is CAREPEITYEQYF.

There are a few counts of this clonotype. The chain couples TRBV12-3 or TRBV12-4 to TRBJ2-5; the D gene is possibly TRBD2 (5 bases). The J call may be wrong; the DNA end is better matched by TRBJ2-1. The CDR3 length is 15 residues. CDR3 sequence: CASNTRYTGSNEQFF. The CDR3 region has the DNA TGTGCCAGCAACACTAGATATACGGGTTCCAATGAGCAGTTCTTC.

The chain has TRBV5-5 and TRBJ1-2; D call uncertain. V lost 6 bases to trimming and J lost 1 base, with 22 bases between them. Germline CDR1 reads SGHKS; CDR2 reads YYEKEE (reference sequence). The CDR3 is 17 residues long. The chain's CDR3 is CASTWTPGPQNNYGYTF. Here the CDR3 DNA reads TGTGCCAGCACCTGGACCCCAGGACCTCAAAATAACTATGGCTACACCTTC.

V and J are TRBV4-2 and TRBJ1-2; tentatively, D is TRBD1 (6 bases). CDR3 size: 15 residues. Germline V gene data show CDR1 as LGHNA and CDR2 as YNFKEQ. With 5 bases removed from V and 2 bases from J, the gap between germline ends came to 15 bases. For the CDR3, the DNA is TGTGCCAGCAGCGCCAGCGGTACAGGGAACTATGGCTACACCTTC. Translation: CASSASGTGNYGYTF.

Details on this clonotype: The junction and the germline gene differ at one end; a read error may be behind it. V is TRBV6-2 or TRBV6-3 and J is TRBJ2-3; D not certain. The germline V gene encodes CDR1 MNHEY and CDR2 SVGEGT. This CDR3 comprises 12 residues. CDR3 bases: TGTGCCAGCAGGACCCTAGTGGATACGCAGTGTTTT. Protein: CASRTLVDTQCF.

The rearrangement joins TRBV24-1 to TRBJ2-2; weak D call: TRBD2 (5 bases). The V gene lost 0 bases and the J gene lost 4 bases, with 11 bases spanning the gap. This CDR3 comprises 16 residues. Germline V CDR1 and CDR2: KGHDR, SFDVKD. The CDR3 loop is CATSDLRSVSTGELFF. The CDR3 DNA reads TGTGCCACCAGTGATTTGCGTAGCGTTAGCACCGGGGAGCTGTTTTTT.

CDR3 region: CASSLSTGSTEAFF. In nucleotides, the CDR3 is TGTGCCAGCAGCTTATCGACAGGGAGCACTGAAGCTTTCTTT. The V and J genes are TRBV7-3 and TRBJ1-1, with 7 bases matching TRBD1. The CDR3 loop spans 14 amino acids. V shed 2 bases, J shed 4 bases, and the junction held 4 bases outside the gene matches. Germline V gives CDR1 SGHTA, CDR2 FQGTGA. The complete variable domain, with remaining parts taken from reference TRBV7-3 and TRBJ1-1, reads GAGVSQTPSNKVTEKGKYVELRCDPISGHTALYWYRQSLGQGPEFLIYFQGTGAADDSGLPNDRFFAVRPEGSVSTLKIQRTERGDSAVYLCASSLSTGSTEAFFGQGTRLTVV.

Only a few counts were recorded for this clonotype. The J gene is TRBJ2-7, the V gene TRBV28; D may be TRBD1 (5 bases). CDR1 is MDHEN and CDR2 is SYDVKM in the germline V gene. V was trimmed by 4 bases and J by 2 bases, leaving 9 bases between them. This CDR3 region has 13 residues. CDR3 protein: CASSSAGPYEQYF. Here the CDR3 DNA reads TGTGCCAGCAGTTCGGCAGGGCCCTACGAGCAGTACTTC.

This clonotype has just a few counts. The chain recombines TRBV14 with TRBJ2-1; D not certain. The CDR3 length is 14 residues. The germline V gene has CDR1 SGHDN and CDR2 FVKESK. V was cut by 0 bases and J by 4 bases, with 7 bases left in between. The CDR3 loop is CASSQDPRYNEQFF. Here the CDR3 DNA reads TGTGCCAGCAGCCAAGATCCGAGGTACAATGAGCAGTTCTTC.

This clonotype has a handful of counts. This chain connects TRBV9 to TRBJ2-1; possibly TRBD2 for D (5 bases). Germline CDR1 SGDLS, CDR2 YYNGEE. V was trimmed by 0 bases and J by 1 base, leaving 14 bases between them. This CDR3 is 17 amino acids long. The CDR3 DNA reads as TGTGCCAGCAGCGTAGACGGACTCCACACTTCCTACAATGAGCAGTTCTTC. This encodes CASSVDGLHTSYNEQFF.

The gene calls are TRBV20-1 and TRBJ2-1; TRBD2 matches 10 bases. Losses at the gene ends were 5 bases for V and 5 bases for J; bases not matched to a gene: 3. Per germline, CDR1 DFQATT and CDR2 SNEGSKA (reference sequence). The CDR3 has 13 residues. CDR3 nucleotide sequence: TGCAGTGCTGAAGCGGGAGGGGACAATGAGCAGTTCTTC. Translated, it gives CSAEAGGDNEQFF.

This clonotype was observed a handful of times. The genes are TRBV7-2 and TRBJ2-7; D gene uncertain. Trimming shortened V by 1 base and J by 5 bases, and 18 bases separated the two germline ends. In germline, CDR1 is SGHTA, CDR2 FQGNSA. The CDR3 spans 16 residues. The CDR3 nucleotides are TGTGCCAGCAGCTTAGGCGTCTGGGTAGGATTGAACGAGCAGTACTTC. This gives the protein CASSLGVWVGLNEQYF.

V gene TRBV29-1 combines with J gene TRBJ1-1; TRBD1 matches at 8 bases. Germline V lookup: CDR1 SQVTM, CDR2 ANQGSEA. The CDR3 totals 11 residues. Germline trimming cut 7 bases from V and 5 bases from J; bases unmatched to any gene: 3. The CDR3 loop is CSGGQATEAFF. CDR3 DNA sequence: TGCAGCGGGGGACAGGCGACTGAAGCTTTCTTT.

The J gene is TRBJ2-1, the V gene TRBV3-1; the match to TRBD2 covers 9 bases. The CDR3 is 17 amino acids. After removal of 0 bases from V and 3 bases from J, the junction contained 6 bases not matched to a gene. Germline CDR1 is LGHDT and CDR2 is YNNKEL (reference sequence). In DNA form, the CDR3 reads TGTGCCAGCAGCCAAGATCATCAGACTAGCGGCTACAATGAGCAGTTCTTC. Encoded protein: CASSQDHQTSGYNEQFF.

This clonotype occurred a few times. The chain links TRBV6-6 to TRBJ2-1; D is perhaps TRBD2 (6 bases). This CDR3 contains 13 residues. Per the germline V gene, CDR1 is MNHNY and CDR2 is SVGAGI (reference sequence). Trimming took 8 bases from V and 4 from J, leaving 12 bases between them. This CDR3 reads CASGASVYNEQFF. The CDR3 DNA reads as TGTGCCAGCGGAGCTAGCGTATACAATGAGCAGTTCTTC.